These 20 T cell receptor beta chains share one sample of origin, sequenced in a study of regulatory T cells in long-lasting Graves disease. HTBI primers from iRepertoire and Arm-PCR of CDR3 regions yielded the TCR beta libraries. TCRdb reprocessed the multiplex PCR reads with MiXCR, giving one entry per CDR3 protein. The data contain 450,000 or so distinct CDR3 sequences, around 20% of them singletons. As for time point: persistent/refractory GD, antithyroid drugs over 5 years with positive TRAb. Researchers made the TCR library from RNA that was extracted from PBMCs. The sample was peripheral blood mononuclear cells (PBMCs), taken when the disease was refractory, from a patient treated with antithyroid drugs. The source of these receptors is a female donor with Graves disease.

The V call is TRBV20-1, the J call TRBJ2-7, with unresolved D. This CDR3 has 12 residues. V lost 6 bases and J 3 bases, leaving 12 bases between the germline ends. Germline lookup yields CDR1 DFQATT and CDR2 SNEGSKA (reference sequence). The CDR3, as DNA: TGCAGTGCCGACTCCCCCTTCTACGAGCAGTACTTC. Amino acids: CSADSPFYEQYF.

This clonotype has at least ten counts. V usage is TRBV12-3 or TRBV12-4 and J usage is TRBJ1-2; 12 nucleotides agree with TRBD1. V dropped 3 bases and J dropped 3; count of bases not matched to a gene: 5. The CDR3 length is 16 residues. CDR3 loop: CASSFAGTGGHYGYTF. The CDR3 nucleotides are TGTGCCAGCAGTTTCGCTGGGACAGGGGGCCACTATGGCTACACCTTC.

The chain links TRBV19 to TRBJ2-1, with TRBD2 identical over 7 bases. Germline V gene data show CDR1 as LNHDA and CDR2 as SQIVND (reference sequence). The CDR3 is 15 residues long. The J segment lost 0 bases and the V segment lost 7 bases, leaving 6 bases of the junction unmatched. CDR3 residues: CASTSSGSSYNEQFF. The CDR3 DNA is TGTGCCAGTACCTCTAGCGGAAGCTCCTACAATGAGCAGTTCTTC. Complete variable domain (other parts from reference TRBV19 and TRBJ2-1): DGGITQSPKYLFRKEGQNVTLSCEQNLNHDAMYWYRQDPGQGLRLIYYSQIVNDFQKGDIAEGYSVSREKKESFPLTVTSAQKNPTAFYLCASTSSGSSYNEQFFGPGTRLTVL.

The genes are TRBV11-2 and TRBJ2-1, with TRBD2 matching over 7 bases. The CDR3 covers 19 residues. Germline-derived CDR1 and CDR2 are SGHAT and FQNNGV. The ends lost 5 bases at V and 0 bases at J; junction bases unmatched: 16. CDR3 sequence (DNA): TGTGCCAGCAGCCCCTGGCTAGCGGCCATACTGAGCTCCTACAATGAGCAGTTCTTC. This encodes CASSPWLAAILSSYNEQFF.

The chain is built from TRBV5-4 and TRBJ2-5, with a possible D match to TRBD1 (6 bases). The germline V gene encodes CDR1 SGHNT and CDR2 YYREEE (reference sequence). The V end was cut by 3 bases, the J end by 2 bases, with 17 bases between. The CDR3 contains 16 residues. CDR3 bases: TGTGCCAGCAGCTCCCCGACCACAGGACAGCAAGAGACCCAGTACTTC. The encoded protein is CASSSPTTGQQETQYF. Filled out from reference TRBV5-4 and TRBJ2-5, the complete variable domain reads ETGVTQSPTHLIKTRGQQVTLRCSSQSGHNTVSWYQQALGQGPQFIFQYYREEENGRGNFPPRFSGLQFPNYSSELNVNALELDDSALYLCASSSPTTGQQETQYFGPGTRLLVL.

The chain recombines TRBV5-1 with TRBJ2-7; D is undetermined. The CDR3 sequence is 14 residues long. Germline values: CDR1 SGHRS, CDR2 YFSETQ. V dropped 2 bases and J dropped 3 bases, with 12 bases sitting between them. CDR3 bases: TGCGCCAGCAGCTTAAGTTCCGGATACTACGAGCAGTACTTC. Translating gives CASSLSSGYYEQYF.

This clonotype was observed many times. The rearrangement joins TRBV28 to TRBJ2-7; a weak D match, TRBD2 (5 bases). V lost 6 bases to trimming and J lost 0 bases, with 15 bases between them. The CDR3 consists of 15 residues. From germline, CDR1 is MDHEN and CDR2 SYDVKM. Here the CDR3 DNA reads TGTGCCAGCAGAGGCCCGGGAACTCACTCCTACGAGCAGTACTTC. Encoded protein: CASRGPGTHSYEQYF.

This clonotype was picked up one time. At one of its ends the junction is not consistent with the germline gene, which may arise from a read error. V gene TRBV6-5 combines with J gene TRBJ1-5; D remains ambiguous. CDR1 MNHEY and CDR2 SVGAGI come from the germline V gene. The CDR3 length is 15 residues. The CDR3 bases are TGTGCCAGCGGTTACTCGGCCGGGGTGAATCAGCCCCAGCATTTT. The encoded protein is CASGYSAGVNQPQHF.

V usage is TRBV9 and J usage is TRBJ2-7; 7 bases are a match to TRBD2. Per germline, CDR1 SGDLS and CDR2 YYNGEE. V shed 2 bases, J shed 4 bases, and the junction held 9 bases outside the gene matches. The CDR3 runs 15 residues. This CDR3 reads CASSVTGGLFYEQYF. The DNA of the CDR3 is TGTGCCAGCAGCGTGACGGGGGGTCTCTTTTACGAGCAGTACTTC.

This clonotype was observed at least ten times. The chain has TRBV2 and TRBJ2-2; D tentatively reads TRBD1 or TRBD2 (5 bases each). V was shortened by 5 bases and J by 4 bases, with 14 bases between the two germline ends. Germline V CDR1 and CDR2: SNHLY, FYNNEI. CDR3 size: 15 residues. The CDR3 DNA reads as TGTGCCAGCAGTCCAAGGGCAGGGACCACCGGGGAGCTGTTTTTT. Translated: CASSPRAGTTGELFF.

This chain uses TRBV29-1 with TRBJ2-5, with 7 bases lining up with TRBD2. Germline assignment: CDR1 SQVTM and CDR2 ANQGSEA. CDR3 length: 15 amino acids. V lost 8 bases to trimming and J lost 9 bases; unmatched junction nucleotides: 21. This chain's CDR3 is CSYTVSGYDKRAQYF. Written as DNA, the CDR3 is TGCAGCTACACAGTTAGCGGGTATGACAAGCGGGCCCAGTACTTC. The full variable domain, in which reference TRBV29-1 and TRBJ2-5 provide the parts outside the CDR3, is SAVISQKPSRDICQRGTSLTIQCQVDSQVTMMFWYRQQPGQSLTLIATANQGSEATYESGFVIDKFPISRPNLTFSTLTVSNMSPEDSSIYLCSYTVSGYDKRAQYFGPGTRLLVL.

This clonotype has more than one count but fewer than ten. This chain links TRBV27 with TRBJ2-2; the match to TRBD2 covers 14 bases. V lost 8 bases, J lost 4 bases, and 3 bases stayed unmatched. The CDR3 is 15 residues long. Germline V gene sequence: CDR1 MNHEY, CDR2 SMNVEV (reference sequence). CDR3: CASLGTSGSTGELFF. For the CDR3, the DNA is TGTGCCAGCCTAGGGACTAGCGGGAGCACCGGGGAGCTGTTTTTT.

This clonotype was counted only a few times. This sequence joins TRBV4-1 and TRBJ1-1; no definite D call. Germline loops: CDR1 MGHRA, CDR2 YSYEKL. V was shortened by 3 bases and J by 3 bases, with 11 bases between the two germline ends. The CDR3 has 14 amino acids. The CDR3 sequence: CASSHDLGDTEAFF. For the CDR3, the DNA is TGCGCCAGCAGCCACGACTTGGGTGACACTGAAGCTTTCTTT.

This clonotype was detected a few times. The chain links TRBV28 to TRBJ2-7; no firm D call. Germline V lookup: CDR1 MDHEN, CDR2 SYDVKM. This CDR3 has 15 amino acids. V was clipped by 6 bases and J by 0 bases, with 15 bases between them. The CDR3: CASRPMVGYSYEQYF. The DNA for the CDR3 is TGTGCCAGCAGACCCATGGTAGGTTACTCCTACGAGCAGTACTTC.

This clonotype appeared many times. The gene calls are TRBV6-2 or TRBV6-3 and TRBJ1-5, with 8 bases that match TRBD1. Germline trimming cut 4 bases from V and 12 bases from J; bases unmatched to any gene: 8. Germline CDR1 and CDR2: MNHEY and SVGEGT. The CDR3 extends over 13 amino acids. The CDR3 nucleotides read TGTGCCAGCAGTTTAACGGACAGGGACTACCAGCATTTT. Protein product: CASSLTDRDYQHF.

At least ten counts were recorded for this clonotype. The V and J genes are TRBV11-2 and TRBJ1-1; 7 bases line up with TRBD1. Germline trimming cut 5 bases from V and 4 bases from J; bases unmatched to any gene: 7. The germline gives CDR1 SGHAT, CDR2 FQNNGV. The CDR3 consists of 14 residues. The CDR3: CASSARGLGTEAFF. CDR3 bases: TGTGCCAGCAGCGCAAGGGGGCTGGGCACTGAAGCTTTCTTT.

This chain uses TRBV6-1 with TRBJ1-4; D may be TRBD1 (5 bases). The CDR3 covers 15 residues. Trimming cost V 5 bases and J 3 bases, with 13 bases left between them. Looked up from germline, CDR1 is MNHNS and CDR2 is SASEGT. CDR3 DNA sequence: TGTGCCAGCAGTCCTCAGGGAGTAGCTAATGAAAAACTGTTTTTT. Translated, it gives CASSPQGVANEKLFF.

The chain has TRBV6-1 and TRBJ2-6; D gene uncertain. V was trimmed by 3 bases and J by 0 bases, leaving 6 bases between them. CDR3 length: 15 residues. Germline-derived CDR1 and CDR2 are MNHNS and SASEGT. CDR3: CASSELTSGANVLTF. The CDR3 region has the DNA TGTGCCAGCAGTGAGTTGACCTCTGGGGCCAACGTCCTGACTTTC.

This clonotype appeared a few times. The chain combines TRBV6-1 with TRBJ1-1, with D maybe TRBD1 (6 bases). The germline CDR1 and CDR2 sequences are MNHNS and SASEGT. The length of the CDR3 is 14 residues. V gave up 6 bases and J gave up 1 base, with 12 bases separating them. The CDR3 sequence: CASRFDRRNTEAFF. The CDR3 DNA is TGTGCCAGCAGATTCGACAGGCGGAACACTGAAGCTTTCTTT.

A few counts support this clonotype. This chain joins TRBV7-2 and TRBJ2-7; 8 nucleotides align to TRBD2. Germline-derived CDR1 and CDR2 are SGHTA and FQGNSA. The CDR3 runs to 14 residues. V shed 7 bases, J shed 5 bases, and the junction held 10 bases outside the gene matches. CDR3 DNA: TGTGCCAGCACCCGCCGTAGCGGGAAGGACGAGCAGTACTTC. Amino acids: CASTRRSGKDEQYF.